The TCR beta chain under discussion was sequenced for a study of T cell responses to AZD1222 COVID-19 vaccine. Sequencing used immunoSEQ multiplex PCR; TCRdb keeps in-frame clones, though not all of them. The sample contains approximately 150,000 clones, nearly 90% of which appear only once. This clone has only one observation. CDR1 and CDR2 from the germline V gene are LGHNA and YNFKEQ. This CDR3 comprises 14 residues. The J segment lost 7 bases and the V segment lost 8 bases, leaving 9 bases of the junction unmatched. The sample here was peripheral blood, taken 28 days after the second dose of the MenACWY control vaccine. This sequence was found in an adult who received the MenACWY meningococcal vaccine as a control. The chain is built from TRBV4-2 and TRBJ2-7, with 12 bases fitting TRBD1. CDR3 nucleotide sequence: TGTGCCAGCGCACGGGACAGGGGGCTTAGGGAGCAGTACTTC. Its protein is CASARDRGLREQYF.